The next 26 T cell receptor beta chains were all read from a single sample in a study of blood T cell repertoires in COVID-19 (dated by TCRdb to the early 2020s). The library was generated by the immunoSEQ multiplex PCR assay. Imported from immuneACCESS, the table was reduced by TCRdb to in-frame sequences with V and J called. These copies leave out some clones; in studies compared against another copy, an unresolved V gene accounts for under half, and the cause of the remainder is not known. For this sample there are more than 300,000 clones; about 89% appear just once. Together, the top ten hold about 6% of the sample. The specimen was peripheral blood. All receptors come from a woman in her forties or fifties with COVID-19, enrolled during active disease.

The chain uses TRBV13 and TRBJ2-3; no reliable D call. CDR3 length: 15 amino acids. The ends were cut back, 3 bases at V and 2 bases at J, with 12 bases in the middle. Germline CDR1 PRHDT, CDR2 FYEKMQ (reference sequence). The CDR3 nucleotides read TGTGCCAGCAGCTTTAGAGGCGGAGTCACAGATACGCAGTATTTT. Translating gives CASSFRGGVTDTQYF.

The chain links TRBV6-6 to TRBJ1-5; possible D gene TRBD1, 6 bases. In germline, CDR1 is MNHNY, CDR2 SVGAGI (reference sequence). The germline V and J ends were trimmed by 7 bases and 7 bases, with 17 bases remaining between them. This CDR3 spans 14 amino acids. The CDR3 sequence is CASIEGQKGQPQHF. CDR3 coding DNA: TGTGCCAGCATAGAGGGACAAAAGGGACAGCCCCAGCATTTT.

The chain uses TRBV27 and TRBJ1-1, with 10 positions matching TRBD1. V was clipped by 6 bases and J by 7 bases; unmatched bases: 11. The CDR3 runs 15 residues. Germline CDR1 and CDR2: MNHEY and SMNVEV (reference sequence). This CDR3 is CASSHWTGGSDEAFF. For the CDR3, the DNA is TGTGCCAGCAGCCACTGGACAGGGGGATCTGATGAAGCTTTCTTT.

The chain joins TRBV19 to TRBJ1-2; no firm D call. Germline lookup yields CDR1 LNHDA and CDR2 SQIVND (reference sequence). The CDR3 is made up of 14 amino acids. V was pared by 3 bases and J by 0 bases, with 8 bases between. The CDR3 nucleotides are TGTGCCAGTAGTATCGGTAGAACTAACTATGGCTACACCTTC. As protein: CASSIGRTNYGYTF.

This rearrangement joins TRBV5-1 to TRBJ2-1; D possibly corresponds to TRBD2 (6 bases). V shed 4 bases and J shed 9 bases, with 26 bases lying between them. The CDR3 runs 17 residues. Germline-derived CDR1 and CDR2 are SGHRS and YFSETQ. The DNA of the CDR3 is TGCGCCAGCAGCGCCCAGCTGGCGGGCGGGACTTCTCGTGAGCAGTTCTTC. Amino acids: CASSAQLAGGTSREQFF.

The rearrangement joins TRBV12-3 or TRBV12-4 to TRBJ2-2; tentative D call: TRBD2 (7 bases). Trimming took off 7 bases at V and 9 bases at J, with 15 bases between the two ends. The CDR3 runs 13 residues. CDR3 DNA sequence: TGTGCCAGCACCCCAAGGGGGGGTAGGGAGCTGTTTTTT. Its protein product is CASTPRGGRELFF.

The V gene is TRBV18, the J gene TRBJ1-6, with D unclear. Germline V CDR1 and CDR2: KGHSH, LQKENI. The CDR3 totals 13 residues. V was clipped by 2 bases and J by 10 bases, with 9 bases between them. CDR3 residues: CASSPGSGSPLHF. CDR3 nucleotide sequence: TGTGCCAGCTCACCAGGCTCCGGGTCACCCCTCCACTTT.

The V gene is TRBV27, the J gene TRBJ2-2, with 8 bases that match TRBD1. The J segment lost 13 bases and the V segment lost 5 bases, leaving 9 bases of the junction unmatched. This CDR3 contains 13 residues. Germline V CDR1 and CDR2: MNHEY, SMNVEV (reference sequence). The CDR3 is CASSTNTGGGLFF. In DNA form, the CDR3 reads TGTGCCAGCAGTACGAATACAGGGGGAGGGCTGTTTTTT.

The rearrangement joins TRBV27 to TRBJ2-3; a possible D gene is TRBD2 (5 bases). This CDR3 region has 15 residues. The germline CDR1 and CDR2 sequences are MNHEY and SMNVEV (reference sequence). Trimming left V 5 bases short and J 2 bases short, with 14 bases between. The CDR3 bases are TGTGCCAGCAGTACTTATCGGGATTCCACAGATACGCAGTATTTT. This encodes CASSTYRDSTDTQYF.

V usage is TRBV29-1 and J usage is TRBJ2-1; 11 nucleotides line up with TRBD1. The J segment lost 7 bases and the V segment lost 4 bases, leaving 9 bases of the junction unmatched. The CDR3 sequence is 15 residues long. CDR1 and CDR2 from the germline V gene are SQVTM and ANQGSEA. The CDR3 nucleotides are TGCAGCGTTGTGGGACCCGGGACAGGGGGTAATGAGCAGTTCTTC. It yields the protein CSVVGPGTGGNEQFF.

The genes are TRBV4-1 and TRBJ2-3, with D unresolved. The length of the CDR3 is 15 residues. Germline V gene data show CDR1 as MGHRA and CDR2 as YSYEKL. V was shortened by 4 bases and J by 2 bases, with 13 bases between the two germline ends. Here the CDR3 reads CASSPYEVDTDTQYF. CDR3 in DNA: TGCGCCAGCAGCCCTTATGAGGTCGACACAGATACGCAGTATTTT.

The chain's CDR3 is CASSLGLAEGDTQYF. Written as DNA, the CDR3 is TGTGCCAGCAGTTTGGGCCTAGCGGAAGGAGATACGCAGTATTTT. The chain carries TRBV27 and TRBJ2-3; TRBD2 matches at 7 bases. CDR1 MNHEY and CDR2 SMNVEV come from the germline V gene (reference sequence). Trimming took 3 bases from V and 5 from J; bases not matched to a gene: 8. This CDR3 is 15 amino acids long.

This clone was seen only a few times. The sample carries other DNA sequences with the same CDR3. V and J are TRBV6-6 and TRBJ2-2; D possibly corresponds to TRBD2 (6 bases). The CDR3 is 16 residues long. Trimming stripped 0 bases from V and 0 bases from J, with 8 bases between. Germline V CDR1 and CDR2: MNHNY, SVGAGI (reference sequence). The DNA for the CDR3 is TGTGCCAGCAGTTACTCTGGCGGGGCGAACACCGGGGAGCTGTTTTTT. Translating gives CASSYSGGANTGELFF.

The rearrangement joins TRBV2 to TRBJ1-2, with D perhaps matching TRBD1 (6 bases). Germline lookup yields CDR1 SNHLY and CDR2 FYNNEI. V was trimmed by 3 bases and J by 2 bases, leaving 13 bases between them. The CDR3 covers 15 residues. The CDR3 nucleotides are TGTGCCAGCAGTGACTCAGGGGTAGCCAACTATGGCTACACCTTC. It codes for CASSDSGVANYGYTF.

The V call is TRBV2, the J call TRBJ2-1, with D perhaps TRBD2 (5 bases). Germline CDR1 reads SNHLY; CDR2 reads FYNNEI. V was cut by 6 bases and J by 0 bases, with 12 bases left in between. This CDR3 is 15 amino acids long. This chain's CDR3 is CASRRTGSSYNEQFF. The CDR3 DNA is TGTGCCAGCAGAAGGACTGGAAGCTCCTACAATGAGCAGTTCTTC.

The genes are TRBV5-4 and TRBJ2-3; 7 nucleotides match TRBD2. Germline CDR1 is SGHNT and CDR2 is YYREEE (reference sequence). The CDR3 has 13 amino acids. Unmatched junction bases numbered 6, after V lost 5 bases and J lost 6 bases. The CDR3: CASRGRGGDTQYF. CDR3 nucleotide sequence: TGTGCCAGCAGGGGGAGGGGAGGCGATACGCAGTATTTT.

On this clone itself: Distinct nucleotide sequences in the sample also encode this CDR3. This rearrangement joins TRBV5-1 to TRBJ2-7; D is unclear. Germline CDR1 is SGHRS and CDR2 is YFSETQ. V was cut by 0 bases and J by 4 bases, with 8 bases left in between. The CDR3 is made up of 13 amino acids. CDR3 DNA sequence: TGCGCCAGCAGCTTGGGTGGCCAATACGAGCAGTACTTC. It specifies CASSLGGQYEQYF.

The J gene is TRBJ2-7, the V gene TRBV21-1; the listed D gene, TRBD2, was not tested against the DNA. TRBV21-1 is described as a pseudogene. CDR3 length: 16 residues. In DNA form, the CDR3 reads TGTGCCAGCAGCCTTAGGGAGCGGGACGTCTCCTACGAGCAGTACTTC. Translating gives CASSLRERDVSYEQYF.

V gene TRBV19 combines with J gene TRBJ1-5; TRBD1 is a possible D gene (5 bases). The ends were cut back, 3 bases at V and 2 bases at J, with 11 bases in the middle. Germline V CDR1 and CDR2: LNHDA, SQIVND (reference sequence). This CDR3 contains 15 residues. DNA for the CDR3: TGTGCCAGTAGTATCCAGGGATGGGGCAATCAGCCCCAGCATTTT. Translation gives CASSIQGWGNQPQHF.

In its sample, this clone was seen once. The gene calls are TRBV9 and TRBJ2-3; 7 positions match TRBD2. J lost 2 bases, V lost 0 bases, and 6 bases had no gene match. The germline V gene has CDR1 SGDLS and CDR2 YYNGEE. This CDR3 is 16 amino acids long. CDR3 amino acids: CASSVGVSGYTDTQYF. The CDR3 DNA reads TGTGCCAGCAGCGTAGGAGTTAGCGGGTACACAGATACGCAGTATTTT.

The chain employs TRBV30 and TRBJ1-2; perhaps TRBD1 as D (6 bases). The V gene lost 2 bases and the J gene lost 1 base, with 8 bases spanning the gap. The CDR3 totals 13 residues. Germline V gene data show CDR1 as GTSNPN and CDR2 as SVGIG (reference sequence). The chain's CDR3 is CAWSHRVNYGYTF. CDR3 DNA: TGTGCCTGGAGTCACAGGGTTAACTATGGCTACACCTTC. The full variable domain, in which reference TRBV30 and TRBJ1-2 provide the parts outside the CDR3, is SQTIHQWPATLVQPVGSPLSLECTVEGTSNPNLYWYRQAAGRGLQLLFYSVGIGQISSEVPQNLSASRPQDRQFILSSKKLLLSDSGFYLCAWSHRVNYGYTFGSGTRLTVV.

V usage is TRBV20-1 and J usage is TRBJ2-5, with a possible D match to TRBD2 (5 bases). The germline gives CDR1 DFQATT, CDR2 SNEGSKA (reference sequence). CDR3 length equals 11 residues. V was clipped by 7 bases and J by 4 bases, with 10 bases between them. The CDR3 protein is CSVAGRETQYF. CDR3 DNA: TGCAGTGTTGCGGGCCGAGAGACCCAGTACTTC.

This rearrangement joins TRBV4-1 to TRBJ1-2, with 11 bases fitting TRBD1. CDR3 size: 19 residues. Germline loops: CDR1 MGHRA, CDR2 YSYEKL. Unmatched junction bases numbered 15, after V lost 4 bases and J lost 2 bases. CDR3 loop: CASSRQVGQGGKVNYGYTF. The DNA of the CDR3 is TGCGCCAGCAGCCGCCAAGTGGGACAGGGGGGAAAAGTGAACTATGGCTACACCTTC.

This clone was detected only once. The CDR3 bases are TGTGCCAGCAGTTACTCGGGGGCAGAGCAGTTCTTC. Amino acids: CASSYSGAEQFF. The chain is built from TRBV6-5 and TRBJ2-1; TRBD1 might be the D (6 bases). Deletions cut 0 bases from V and 10 bases from J, with 7 bases between. Germline CDR1 is MNHEY and CDR2 is SVGAGI. CDR3 length: 12 residues.

The CDR3 DNA reads TGTGCCAGCAGTTCCCCCGGGACAGACCCTATCGGCTACACCTTC. Protein sequence: CASSSPGTDPIGYTF. The rearrangement links TRBV28 to TRBJ1-2; 7 bases are shared with TRBD1. The CDR3 is made up of 15 amino acids. CDR1 and CDR2 from the germline V gene are MDHEN and SYDVKM. The J segment lost 8 bases and the V segment lost 4 bases, leaving 13 bases of the junction unmatched.

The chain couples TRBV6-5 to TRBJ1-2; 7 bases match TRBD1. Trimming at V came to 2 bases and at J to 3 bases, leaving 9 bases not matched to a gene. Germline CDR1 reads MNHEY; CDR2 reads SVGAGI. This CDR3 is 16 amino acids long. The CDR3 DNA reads TGTGCCAGCAGTTACCGCCAACAGGGGAGCGACTATGGCTACACCTTC. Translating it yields CASSYRQQGSDYGYTF.